One sample yielded the 7 T cell receptor beta chains listed below, sequenced in a study of cytomegalovirus exposure and HLA in healthy donors. The assay was immunoSEQ multiplex PCR, and TCRdb's table has in-frame clones only and misses some. The data show fewer than 400,000 clones, with roughly 86% seen just once and approximately 0.9% held by the top ten. Sequencing input: PBMCs. Receptor source: a man younger than 40 in good health and CMV-seronegative.

The chain uses TRBV21-1 and TRBJ2-7; TRBD1, the table's D call, lacks a check against the DNA. TRBV21-1 is assigned pseudogene status. This CDR3 spans 14 amino acids. CDR3 DNA: TGTGCCAGCAGCATAGGACAGGAGTCCTACGAGCAGTACTTC. Translated, it gives CASSIGQESYEQYF.

The rearrangement links TRBV2 to TRBJ1-5; a possible D gene is TRBD1 (6 bases). The CDR3 length is 14 residues. Germline loops: CDR1 SNHLY, CDR2 FYNNEI. The V end was cut by 2 bases, the J end by 6 bases, with 11 bases between. This chain's CDR3 is CASSENGGAQPQHF. The CDR3 DNA reads TGTGCCAGCAGTGAAAATGGGGGGGCTCAGCCCCAGCATTTT.

This clone was recorded a few times. V usage is TRBV29-1 and J usage is TRBJ1-1, with D unresolved. There are 13 residues in the CDR3. V shed 3 bases and J shed 0 bases, with 8 bases lying between them. In germline, CDR1 is SQVTM, CDR2 ANQGSEA. DNA for the CDR3: TGCAGCGTTGAGAGGGAAATGAACACTGAAGCTTTCTTT. It specifies CSVEREMNTEAFF.

The chain is built from TRBV5-5 and TRBJ1-2; 8 positions agree with TRBD1. The CDR3 is 13 residues long. The germline V gene encodes CDR1 SGHKS and CDR2 YYEKEE (reference sequence). Trimming took 4 bases from V and 13 from J; bases not matched to a gene: 12. CDR3 residues: CASSRETGGPLTF. CDR3 nucleotide sequence: TGTGCCAGCAGCCGCGAAACAGGGGGACCCCTCACCTTC.

The CDR3, as DNA: TGCAGCGTCAAGACAGGTTCCTACGAGCAGTACTTC. It yields the protein CSVKTGSYEQYF. J is TRBJ2-7 and V is TRBV29-1; maybe TRBD1 (6 bases). The CDR3 is made up of 12 amino acids. The germline V gene has CDR1 SQVTM and CDR2 ANQGSEA. Trimming pared 6 bases from V and 1 base from J, leaving 10 bases between.

V is TRBV11-2 and J is TRBJ1-2; no reliable D call. The germline V gene has CDR1 SGHAT and CDR2 FQNNGV. The CDR3 runs to 12 residues. The V gene lost 2 bases and the J gene lost 5 bases, with 6 bases spanning the gap. The CDR3 DNA follows: TGTGCCAGCAGCTTATGGCAGTATGGCTACACCTTC. Residues: CASSLWQYGYTF.

In its sample, this clone was seen many times. The CDR3 DNA sequence: TGCGCCAGCACCACGAATAGCCAAAATGAGCAGTTCTTC. Translated, it gives CASTTNSQNEQFF. The J gene is TRBJ2-1, the V gene TRBV5-1; no definite D call. Germline V CDR1 and CDR2: SGHRS, YFSETQ. The CDR3 runs to 13 residues. V dropped 6 bases and J dropped 7 bases, with 14 bases sitting between them.